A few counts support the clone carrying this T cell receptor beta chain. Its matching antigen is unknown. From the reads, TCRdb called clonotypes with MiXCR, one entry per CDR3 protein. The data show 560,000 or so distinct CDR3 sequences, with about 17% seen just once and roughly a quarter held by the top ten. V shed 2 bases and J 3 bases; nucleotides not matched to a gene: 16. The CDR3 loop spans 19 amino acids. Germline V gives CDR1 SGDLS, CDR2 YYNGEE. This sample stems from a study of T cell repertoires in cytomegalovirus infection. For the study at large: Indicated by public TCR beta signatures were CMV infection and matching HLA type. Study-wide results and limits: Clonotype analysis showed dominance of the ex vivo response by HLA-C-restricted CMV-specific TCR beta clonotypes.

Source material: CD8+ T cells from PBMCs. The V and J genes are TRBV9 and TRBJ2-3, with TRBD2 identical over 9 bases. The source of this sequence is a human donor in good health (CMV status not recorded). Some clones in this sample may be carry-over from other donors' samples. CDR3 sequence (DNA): TGTGCCAGCAGCGTCTCCCACGGGCGGGCGGGAGGGCCAACAGATACGCAGTATTTT. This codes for CASSVSHGRAGGPTDTQYF.